The 25 T cell receptor beta chains below were found in one sample sequenced in a study of regulatory T cells in long-lasting Graves disease. Time point denoted: newly diagnosed GD, antithyroid drugs for less than 3 months. From RNA extracted from PBMCs, the TCR library was made. Construction of the TCR beta libraries employed iRepertoire HTBI primers in conjunction with Arm-PCR of CDR3 regions. Each CDR3 protein is one row after TCRdb ran MiXCR on the multiplex PCR reads. This sample has around 450,000 distinct CDR3 sequences, with about a sixth found just once. Separately, the same data were catalogued under a study of T cells in Graves' hyperthyroidism and ophthalmopathy.

Sequenced here: peripheral blood mononuclear cells (PBMCs), sampled at new diagnosis, from a patient treated with antithyroid drugs. The receptors originated from a man aged 40-49 years with Graves disease.

Ten or more counts support this clonotype. The chain links TRBV6-1 to TRBJ2-3, with no clear D. This CDR3 has 13 amino acids. V lost 3 bases and J lost 5, with 9 bases in between. Looked up from germline, CDR1 is MNHNS and CDR2 is SASEGT. The CDR3 bases are TGTGCCAGCAGTGACCAGCCAGGAGATACGCAGTATTTT. It is translated as CASSDQPGDTQYF.

The chain is built from TRBV12-3 or TRBV12-4 and TRBJ1-6, with 11 bases identical to TRBD1. V shed 6 bases and J 10 bases; nucleotides not matched to a gene: 5. This CDR3 contains 14 residues. As DNA, the CDR3 is TGTGCCAGCAGCCGGGGACAGGGGGAATCACCCCTCCACTTT. Amino acids: CASSRGQGESPLHF.

The table lists this clonotype with many counts. In DNA form, the CDR3 reads TGTGCCAGCACGAAGCGGGGGCAAGAGACCCAGTACTTC. Translated: CASTKRGQETQYF. The chain employs TRBV28 and TRBJ2-5; 8 bases are a match to TRBD2. With 7 bases clipped from V and 2 bases from J, the junction kept 3 bases outside the gene matches. The CDR3 is made up of 13 amino acids. Germline V gives CDR1 MDHEN, CDR2 SYDVKM.

This clonotype occurred many times. This chain links TRBV20-1 with TRBJ2-5; TRBD2 is a possible D gene (5 bases). From germline, CDR1 is DFQATT and CDR2 SNEGSKA (reference sequence). This CDR3 comprises 13 residues. V lost 2 bases, J lost 4 bases, and 11 bases lay in between. The DNA for the CDR3 is TGCAGTGCTAGAATCCTAGCTAGAGAGACCCAGTACTTC. Amino acid sequence: CSARILARETQYF.

This clonotype was seen repeatedly, ten times or more. This chain joins TRBV7-9 and TRBJ2-5; TRBD2 might be the D (5 bases). This CDR3 has 13 residues. The V gene lost 7 bases and the J gene lost 5 bases, with 14 bases spanning the gap. The germline V gene has CDR1 SEHNR and CDR2 FQNEAQ (reference sequence). The CDR3 sequence: CASNGGQWETQYF. The CDR3 DNA is TGTGCCAGCAATGGAGGCCAGTGGGAGACCCAGTACTTC.

This clonotype was found many times. V gene TRBV29-1 combines with J gene TRBJ2-2; D tentatively fits TRBD1 or TRBD2 (5 bases each). There are 15 residues in the CDR3. Germline CDR1 SQVTM, CDR2 ANQGSEA. V was shortened by 8 bases and J by 0 bases, with 16 bases between the two germline ends. The CDR3 reads CSRSRDPPNTGELFF. Written as DNA, the CDR3 is TGCAGCAGAAGCCGGGACCCACCGAACACCGGGGAGCTGTTTTTT.

A word on this clonotype: A junction boundary mismatches the germline segment, possibly from a read error. This chain links TRBV19 with TRBJ2-1, with 13 positions matching TRBD2. The CDR3 has 19 amino acids. The germline CDR1 and CDR2 sequences are LNHDA and SQIVND (reference sequence). CDR3 protein: CASRKRSGLAGVSHNEQFF. The CDR3 DNA sequence: TGTGCCAGTAGGAAACGATCAGGACTAGCGGGAGTCTCCCACAATGAGCAGTTCTTC.

The chain employs TRBV6-1 and TRBJ2-3; perhaps TRBD1 as D (6 bases). The CDR3 covers 14 residues. V was pared by 2 bases and J by 9 bases, with 15 bases between. CDR1 is MNHNS, CDR2 SASEGT, per germline. The CDR3 loop reads CASSESGRGLTQYF. Written as DNA, the CDR3 is TGTGCCAGCAGTGAAAGTGGCAGGGGATTGACGCAGTATTTT.

This clonotype turned up a few times. CDR3 nucleotides: TGCGCCAGCAGCTTCCAGGGGAGGAGGGAGACCCAGTACTTC. This encodes CASSFQGRRETQYF. The chain couples TRBV5-1 to TRBJ2-5, with D possibly called TRBD1 or TRBD2 (6 bases each). The germline CDR1 and CDR2 sequences are SGHRS and YFSETQ. The CDR3 totals 14 residues. V was clipped by 2 bases and J by 5 bases, with 13 bases between them. The entire variable domain, with the rest obtained from reference TRBV5-1 and TRBJ2-5, is as follows: KAGVTQTPRYLIKTRGQQVTLSCSPISGHRSVSWYQQTPGQGLQFLFEYFSETQRNKGNFPGRFSGRQFSNSRSEMNVSTLELGDSALYLCASSFQGRRETQYFGPGTRLLVL.

There are a few counts of this clonotype. The chain is built from TRBV20-1 and TRBJ2-1; 8 positions agree with TRBD2. The J segment lost 6 bases and the V segment lost 6 bases, leaving 7 bases of the junction unmatched. The length of the CDR3 is 13 residues. Germline CDR1 is DFQATT and CDR2 is SNEGSKA (reference sequence). The CDR3, as DNA: TGCAGTGCGAAGCGGGAGTCCGCCAATGAGCAGTTCTTC. Translated: CSAKRESANEQFF.

This clonotype showed up just a few times. The V gene is TRBV9, the J gene TRBJ2-3; D possibly corresponds to TRBD1 (5 bases). V was pared by 2 bases and J by 0 bases, with 13 bases between. CDR1 is SGDLS and CDR2 is YYNGEE in the germline V gene. This CDR3 is 16 amino acids long. DNA for the CDR3: TGTGCCAGCAGCGTCTGGGGCACAGTTAGCACAGATACGCAGTATTTT. This sequence encodes CASSVWGTVSTDTQYF.

The chain recombines TRBV9 with TRBJ2-4, with a possible D match to TRBD2 (5 bases). The CDR3 extends over 16 amino acids. CDR1 is SGDLS, CDR2 YYNGEE, per germline. Trimming cost V 4 bases and J 3 bases, with 17 bases left between them. The CDR3 DNA reads as TGTGCCAGCAGCCCCCGGACTGGAGCTGGCAAAAACATTCAGTACTTC. Translated, it gives CASSPRTGAGKNIQYF.

This clonotype was detected a few times. A much larger clone differs by one base, so this may be a read error. The V call is TRBV12-3 or TRBV12-4, the J call TRBJ2-7; D remains ambiguous. The CDR3 loop spans 14 amino acids. As DNA, the CDR3 is TGTGCCAGCAGTTTAGATAGGGCGACCTACGGGCAGTACTTC. Encoded protein: CASSLDRATYGQYF.

In this sample, this clonotype turned up many times. The chain combines TRBV5-1 with TRBJ2-5; 10 bases agree with TRBD1. Germline loops: CDR1 SGHRS, CDR2 YFSETQ. This CDR3 is built from 14 residues. The ends lost 0 bases at V and 4 bases at J; junction bases unmatched: 0. CDR3 loop: CASSLGQGAETQYF. The CDR3, as DNA: TGCGCCAGCAGCTTGGGACAGGGGGCAGAGACCCAGTACTTC.

This chain uses TRBV29-1 with TRBJ2-3, with D possibly matching TRBD2 (6 bases). Trimming cost V 6 bases and J 0 bases, with 13 bases left between them. Germline V gives CDR1 SQVTM, CDR2 ANQGSEA. The CDR3 is made up of 14 amino acids. The CDR3 protein is CSVSSDSSTDTQYF. DNA for the CDR3: TGCAGCGTCTCTAGCGATTCTAGCACAGATACGCAGTATTTT.

This clonotype was seen many times. The gene calls are TRBV29-1 and TRBJ2-7, with D tentatively TRBD1 or TRBD2 (5 bases each). Germline values: CDR1 SQVTM, CDR2 ANQGSEA. V lost 2 bases and J 1 base, leaving 15 bases between the germline ends. This CDR3 is built from 15 residues. The CDR3 sequence: CSVEIPRDGSYEQYF. The CDR3 DNA reads TGCAGCGTTGAAATACCCAGGGACGGATCCTACGAGCAGTACTTC.

This clonotype was observed at least ten times. The J gene is TRBJ2-5, the V gene TRBV7-9; the D gene is possibly TRBD1 (6 bases). This CDR3 has 15 residues. From germline, CDR1 is SEHNR and CDR2 FQNEAQ (reference sequence). V lost 5 bases and J 3 bases, leaving 16 bases between the germline ends. In DNA form, the CDR3 reads TGTGCCAGCAGCAGAGATGGGACACGTAAAGAGACCCAGTACTTC. Translation: CASSRDGTRKETQYF.

This clonotype was detected many times. V usage is TRBV7-8 and J usage is TRBJ1-3; tentatively, D is TRBD1 (5 bases). The CDR3 has 15 residues. The V end was cut by 1 base, the J end by 4 bases, with 11 bases between. CDR1 SGHVS and CDR2 FQNEAQ come from the germline V gene. The chain's CDR3 is CASSLEDRGGNTIYF. The CDR3 DNA sequence: TGTGCCAGCAGCTTAGAGGACCGGGGCGGAAACACCATATATTTT.

The chain carries TRBV12-3 or TRBV12-4 and TRBJ2-2, with 13 positions matching TRBD2. V lost 6 bases, J lost 4 bases, and 8 bases stayed unmatched. CDR3 length: 17 amino acids. The CDR3 region is CASRPTSGRALTGELFF. CDR3 nucleotide sequence: TGTGCCAGCAGGCCCACTAGCGGGAGGGCCCTCACCGGGGAGCTGTTTTTT.

Comment on this clonotype: A much more abundant neighbour one base away suggests this may be a read error. CDR3 coding DNA: TGTGCCAGCAGCGAACTTTCGGGAGGTCCCCACGAGCAGTGCTTC. Translation: CASSELSGGPHEQCF. The V gene is TRBV11-2, the J gene TRBJ2-1; 7 bases agree with TRBD2. This CDR3 comprises 15 residues. Looked up from germline, CDR1 is SGHAT and CDR2 is FQNNGV.

This clonotype has a count of ten or more. The J gene is TRBJ2-7, the V gene TRBV28, with TRBD1 as a possible D gene (6 bases). V was pared by 3 bases and J by 9 bases, with 15 bases between. Germline CDR1 is MDHEN and CDR2 is SYDVKM. The CDR3 has 13 residues. The CDR3 DNA reads TGTGCCAGCAGTTTTAACAGGGAGTATGTGCAGTACTTC. Its protein is CASSFNREYVQYF.

This clonotype appeared a few times. The V gene is TRBV6-5, the J gene TRBJ2-5; TRBD2 might be the D (7 bases). Trimming shortened V by 2 bases and J by 7 bases, and 14 bases separated the two germline ends. CDR1 is MNHEY and CDR2 is SVGAGI in the germline V gene. The length of the CDR3 is 14 residues. The CDR3, as DNA: TGTGCCAGCAGTTACGCGGGGGCCAAGGGGACCCAGTACTTC. Protein: CASSYAGAKGTQYF.

This clonotype turned up a few times. The chain is built from TRBV29-1 and TRBJ2-7; TRBD1 matches at 7 bases. The ends lost 0 bases at V and 5 bases at J; junction bases unmatched: 7. The CDR3 runs 14 residues. Germline V gene data show CDR1 as SQVTM and CDR2 as ANQGSEA. The CDR3 DNA reads TGCAGCGTTGAAGATGGGCAGGGGGTAAACGAGCAGTACTTC. Translation gives CSVEDGQGVNEQYF.

This clonotype has a count of ten or more. The chain uses TRBV28 and TRBJ2-4; a weak D match, TRBD1 (6 bases). The germline CDR1 and CDR2 sequences are MDHEN and SYDVKM. This CDR3 contains 15 residues. Trimming cost V 4 bases and J 1 base, with 11 bases left between them. The CDR3 spells CASSYADRAKNIQYF. The CDR3 nucleotides read TGTGCCAGCAGTTACGCCGACAGGGCCAAAAACATTCAGTACTTC.

J is TRBJ2-6 and V is TRBV30; maybe TRBD2 (5 bases). Deletions cut 3 bases from V and 0 bases from J, with 15 bases between. The germline gives CDR1 GTSNPN, CDR2 SVGIG (reference sequence). The CDR3 spans 17 residues. Written as DNA, the CDR3 is TGTGCCTGGAGCGGGGATAGGATTAGCTCTGGGGCCAACGTCCTGACTTTC. Its translation: CAWSGDRISSGANVLTF.